These T cell receptor beta chains were read from a single sample in a study of blood T cell repertoires in COVID-19. Produced via immunoSEQ multiplex PCR; TCRdb's table is partial and in-frame only. The sample holds 150,000 to 200,000 clones; around nine tenths are singletons and the top ten take around 13%. Material for sequencing was peripheral blood. The receptors were gathered from a woman aged 65 to 85 with COVID-19, enrolled during active disease. CDR3s leave out the opening cysteine and the closing phenylalanine or tryptophan. Not all rows give a size; the values are once, few, many and, for expanded clones, a class.

J | length | size | V | CDR3
TRBJ2-2 | 17 | . | TRBV13 | ASSSITLLRGGDTGELF
TRBJ1-2 | 14 | . | TRBV6-1 | ASSEALDRGLYGYT
TRBJ2-1 | 11 | . | TRBV7-9 | ASSEQLYNEQF
TRBJ1-5 | 14 | . | TRBV6-2/TRBV6-3 | ASSYPTGTGHPAQH
TRBJ2-1 | 11 | . | TRBV5-1 | ASSWGWEGEQF
TRBJ2-2 | 13 | few | TRBV6-2/TRBV6-3 | ASSRITYGTGELF
TRBJ2-3 | 14 | . | TRBV7-9 | ASSAPRGLVVDTQY
TRBJ2-5 | 12 | . | TRBV11-3 | ASSLDSSGETQY
TRBJ1-4 | 10 | . | TRBV2 | ATGTGQGKLF
TRBJ2-5 | 14 | . | TRBV3-1/TRBV3-2 | ASRIETSGTQETQY
TRBJ1-4 | 14 | . | TRBV28 | ASSFRPGQGGEKLF
TRBJ1-1 | 10 | . | TRBV25-1 | ASSWRNTEAF
TRBJ1-3 | 13 | . | TRBV19 | ASSMRHQSGNTIY
TRBJ1-1 | 10 | . | TRBV3-1/TRBV3-2 | ASSPQGAGAF
TRBJ2-3 | 13 | . | TRBV7-3 | ASSLAGQSTDTQY
TRBJ2-3 | 12 | once | TRBV7-2 | ASSLGRGTDTQY
TRBJ2-7 | 13 | . | TRBV3-1/TRBV3-2 | ASSQSGTLSYEQY
TRBJ1-5 | 11 | . | TRBV3-1/TRBV3-2 | ASSLSHNQPQH
TRBJ1-1 | 12 | . | TRBV7-3 | ASSLTTGGTEAF
TRBJ2-1 | 10 | . | TRBV18 | ASSPRDNEQF
TRBJ1-5 | 13 | . | TRBV28 | ASSSARDRNQPQH
TRBJ1-4 | 10 | . | TRBV29-1 | SVFEANEKLF
TRBJ2-7 | 14 | . | TRBV27 | ASSPLRPTGSYEQY
TRBJ2-4 | 15 | . | TRBV19 | ASRQSPGQGTKNIQY
TRBJ1-2 | 11 | . | TRBV10-3 | AISAGTDNGYT
TRBJ1-5 | 11 | . | TRBV15 | ATSSTGYQPQH
TRBJ1-3 | 15 | . | TRBV21-1 | ASSKPQTGWKTNTIY
TRBJ2-1 | 13 | . | TRBV6-5 | ASSSTSVPDGEQF
TRBJ2-2 | 11 | . | TRBV18 | ASSPQDTGELF
TRBJ2-1 | 14 | . | TRBV19 | ASSQGTASSYNEQF
TRBJ2-1 | 11 | . | TRBV28 | ASSPLRSNEQF
TRBJ1-4 | 11 | . | TRBV19 | ASRDRGREKLF
TRBJ1-5 | 14 | . | TRBV6-1 | ASSEADRVRNQPQH
TRBJ2-1 | 13 | . | TRBV7-3 | ASSDGLASYNEQF
TRBJ1-3 | 18 | few | TRBV4-1 | ASSRLGTGSTHPSGNTIY
TRBJ2-7 | 12 | . | TRBV4-1 | ASSGVRETHEQY
TRBJ2-7 | 14 | . | TRBV19 | ASRARIAGENYEQY
TRBJ2-7 | 14 | . | TRBV7-6 | ASSFGPGQPTNEQY
TRBJ1-6 | 11 | . | TRBV27 | ASRWGDRPPLH
TRBJ1-3 | 11 | once | TRBV27 | ASSAHSGNTIY
TRBJ1-2 | 12 | . | TRBV7-8 | ASSSSQGFLGYT
TRBJ2-7 | 12 | . | TRBV10-3 | AIKGNRAVGEQY
TRBJ2-5 | 13 | . | TRBV7-2 | ASTGLGAAQETQY
TRBJ1-1 | 13 | . | TRBV18 | ASSPGQGRDTEAF
TRBJ1-2 | 12 | . | TRBV28 | ASSWNRGPFGYT
TRBJ2-7 | 12 | . | TRBV7-9 | ASSLAQVEDEQY
TRBJ1-5 | 12 | . | TRBV6-5 | ASSSHYSNQPQH
TRBJ2-7 | 14 | . | TRBV2 | ASNTGSARSSYEQY
TRBJ2-7 | 13 | . | TRBV6-5 | ASSPSGLAGGEQY
TRBJ2-3 | 16 | . | TRBV21-1 | ASSGSGTSGRAFSTQY
TRBJ1-6 | 11 | . | TRBV27 | ASSTILSTPLH
TRBJ1-2 | 10 | few | TRBV28 | ASRIESYGYT
TRBJ2-3 | 12 | . | TRBV7-3 | ASSPGTTTDTQY
TRBJ1-2 | 14 | . | TRBV5-4 | ASSSARTGDFYGYT